This T cell receptor beta chain is drawn from a study of cytomegalovirus exposure and HLA in healthy donors. These donors were members of the approximately 110-subject validation cohort, a group separate from the approximately 700-subject first cohort. Assay: immunoSEQ multiplex PCR; the TCRdb copy retains only in-frame clones and omits some. The sample gives over 150,000 clones, 95% to 96% of which show up once; roughly 0.83% is in the top ten. Study-wide findings and caveats: Rare sequences made up most TCRs, while some public TCRs were found in many donors.

With regard to this clone: Its antigen is not known.

Sequenced input: PBMCs. The origin of this receptor is a woman under 30 in good health and CMV-seronegative.

The CDR3 DNA reads TGTGCCAGCAGCCCCGATGGGGGCCGGTGGAATTCACCCCTCCACTTT. Protein: CASSPDGGRWNSPLHF. The chain combines TRBV5-6 with TRBJ1-6; perhaps TRBD1 as D (6 bases). Germline CDR1 and CDR2: SGHDT and YYEEEE. V was clipped by 4 bases and J by 7 bases, with 18 bases between them. This CDR3 comprises 16 residues.